Each of the 29 T cell receptor beta chains below was sequenced from the same sample in a study of blood T cell repertoires in COVID-19. Sequencing used immunoSEQ multiplex PCR; TCRdb keeps in-frame clones, though not all of them. The repertoire has about 270,000 clones, 82% of them found once; the top ten carry roughly 3%. Sequencing was done on a sample of peripheral blood. The receptors here all came from a woman aged 18-29 years with acute or convalescent COVID-19.

This chain links TRBV6-5 with TRBJ1-4; 7 nucleotides match TRBD1. The CDR3 length is 14 residues. The ends lost 6 bases at V and 8 bases at J; junction bases unmatched: 9. Per the germline V gene, CDR1 is MNHEY and CDR2 is SVGAGI. CDR3 sequence: CASRQSRGREKLFF. The CDR3, as DNA: TGTGCCAGCAGACAGTCCAGGGGGAGAGAAAAACTGTTTTTT.

This chain links TRBV5-1 with TRBJ2-1; D may be TRBD2 (6 bases). Germline loops: CDR1 SGHRS, CDR2 YFSETQ. Trimming removed 6 bases at V and 5 bases at J, with 9 bases between. CDR3 length: 12 amino acids. The CDR3 bases are TGCGCCAGCACCGGGACTCACAATGAGCAGTTCTTC. This translates into CASTGTHNEQFF.

The chain is built from TRBV6-2 or TRBV6-3 and TRBJ1-1, with D maybe TRBD1 (5 bases). CDR1 is MNHEY, CDR2 SVGEGT, per germline. Trimming pared 6 bases from V and 5 bases from J, leaving 31 bases between. This CDR3 is built from 19 residues. CDR3 coding DNA: TGTGCCAGCAGCCAACTATTGTGGCGGGGGAACTCGTTTGGGACTGAAGCTTTCTTT. Protein product: CASSQLLWRGNSFGTEAFF.

V usage is TRBV29-1 and J usage is TRBJ1-3; D is possibly TRBD1 (5 bases). The V end was cut by 6 bases, the J end by 0 bases, with 9 bases between. This CDR3 spans 13 amino acids. CDR1 and CDR2 (germline): SQVTM, ANQGSEA. In DNA form, the CDR3 reads TGCAGCGTCCGGGGGGACTCTGGAAACACCATATATTTT. Amino acid sequence: CSVRGDSGNTIYF.

The chain carries TRBV2 and TRBJ2-2, with 11 nucleotides matching TRBD1. Germline V gene sequence: CDR1 SNHLY, CDR2 FYNNEI. V gave up 6 bases and J gave up 6 bases; unmatched junction bases: 9. The length of the CDR3 is 16 residues. The CDR3 sequence: CASSETGTGGSGELFF. The CDR3 coding sequence is TGTGCCAGCAGCGAAACCGGGACAGGGGGGTCCGGGGAGCTGTTTTTT.

The chain employs TRBV27 and TRBJ1-6, with TRBD1 as a possible D gene (6 bases). Germline CDR1 reads MNHEY; CDR2 reads SMNVEV (reference sequence). The V end lost 4 bases, the J end lost 2 bases, and 9 bases lay between the germline ends. The CDR3 is 15 residues long. The CDR3 is CASSYEGAYNSPLHF. CDR3 nucleotide sequence: TGTGCCAGCAGTTACGAGGGGGCCTATAATTCACCCCTCCACTTT.

This clone was picked up a small number of times. The V gene is TRBV5-1, the J gene TRBJ2-2; D unresolved. Trimming shortened V by 0 bases and J by 11 bases, and 5 bases separated the two germline ends. From germline, CDR1 is SGHRS and CDR2 YFSETQ. This CDR3 has 11 amino acids. DNA of the CDR3: TGCGCCAGCAGCTTGGGAGATGAGCTGTTTTTT. The encoded protein is CASSLGDELFF.

With respect to this clone: Other DNA sequences from this sample encode an identical CDR3 as well. The chain is built from TRBV27 and TRBJ2-7, with D perhaps matching TRBD1 (6 bases). V dropped 3 bases and J dropped 4 bases, with 10 bases sitting between them. The germline V gene encodes CDR1 MNHEY and CDR2 SMNVEV (reference sequence). This CDR3 has 13 amino acids. This chain's CDR3 is CASSFGTNYEQYF. Written as DNA, the CDR3 is TGTGCCAGCAGTTTCGGGACAAATTACGAGCAGTACTTC.

The CDR3 loop reads CASSEWPQTSRSSEQYF. Written as DNA, the CDR3 is TGCGCCAGCAGTGAGTGGCCCCAGACGAGCAGATCTAGCGAGCAGTACTTC. The V call is TRBV10-2, the J call TRBJ2-7, with D unresolved. The CDR3 is 17 residues long. CDR1 and CDR2 (germline): WSHSY, SAAADI. With 1 base removed from V and 6 bases from J, the gap between germline ends came to 22 bases.

The CDR3 DNA sequence: TGTGCCAGCAGCGACCGGACAGGGAGAGAGCAGTACTTC. Residues: CASSDRTGREQYF. The chain has TRBV6-5 and TRBJ2-7; 8 nucleotides match TRBD1. With 6 bases clipped from V and 7 bases from J, the junction kept 8 bases outside the gene matches. CDR3 length: 13 residues. The germline gives CDR1 MNHEY, CDR2 SVGAGI.

The gene calls are TRBV10-3 and TRBJ1-2; D possibly corresponds to TRBD1 (5 bases). This CDR3 is 14 amino acids long. Germline loops: CDR1 ENHRY, CDR2 SYGVKD. V gave up 3 bases and J gave up 5 bases, with 13 bases separating them. In nucleotides, the CDR3 is TGTGCCATCAGTGAAGTCCCCAGGGTTTATGGCTACACCTTC. Translated: CAISEVPRVYGYTF.

This sequence joins TRBV12-3 or TRBV12-4 and TRBJ1-4; D gene uncertain. V dropped 3 bases and J dropped 5 bases, with 4 bases sitting between them. The CDR3 covers 12 residues. CDR3 sequence reads: CASSFQNEKLFF. The CDR3 coding sequence is TGTGCCAGCAGTTTTCAAAATGAAAAACTGTTTTTT.

This clone was seen only a few times. This chain uses TRBV4-2 with TRBJ1-1; 9 nucleotides agree with TRBD1. The V gene end was trimmed by 5 bases and the J gene end by 4 bases; junction bases not matched to a gene: 8. This CDR3 spans 15 amino acids. Germline V gives CDR1 LGHNA, CDR2 YNFKEQ. The CDR3 bases are TGTGCCAGCAGCTCGGGGGGACAGGGAGGCACTGAAGCTTTCTTT. Translated: CASSSGGQGGTEAFF.

The chain is built from TRBV11-2 and TRBJ1-1; D ambiguous. The CDR3 is made up of 12 amino acids. Trimming removed 3 bases from V and 7 bases from J, with 9 bases in between. CDR1 and CDR2 (germline): SGHAT, FQNNGV. The DNA for the CDR3 is TGTGCCAGCAGCTTTCGAGGGCATGAAGCTTTCTTT. It is translated as CASSFRGHEAFF.

This clone was counted a single time. This chain links TRBV5-1 with TRBJ1-1, with 8 nucleotides matching TRBD1. This CDR3 comprises 15 residues. The V segment lost 4 bases and the J segment 1 base; nucleotides outside the gene matches: 6. Germline V gene sequence: CDR1 SGHRS, CDR2 YFSETQ. The CDR3 region is CASSIQGARNTEAFF. CDR3 coding DNA: TGCGCCAGCAGCATTCAGGGGGCACGGAACACTGAAGCTTTCTTT. Complete variable domain (other parts from reference TRBV5-1 and TRBJ1-1): KAGVTQTPRYLIKTRGQQVTLSCSPISGHRSVSWYQQTPGQGLQFLFEYFSETQRNKGNFPGRFSGRQFSNSRSEMNVSTLELGDSALYLCASSIQGARNTEAFFGQGTRLTVV.

This clone was counted once. CDR3 DNA: TGTGCCAGCAGTCACCGGACTAGCGGGACCTACGAGCAGTACTTC. Amino acid sequence: CASSHRTSGTYEQYF. The V call is TRBV6-6, the J call TRBJ2-7; 12 bases fit TRBD2. Germline V gene sequence: CDR1 MNHNY, CDR2 SVGAGI (reference sequence). After removal of 5 bases from V and 2 bases from J, the junction contained 4 bases not matched to a gene. This CDR3 is 15 amino acids long.

The gene calls are TRBV29-1 and TRBJ2-3; tentative D call: TRBD1 (6 bases). Deletions cut 7 bases from V and 4 bases from J, with 18 bases between. The CDR3 runs to 14 residues. From germline, CDR1 is SQVTM and CDR2 ANQGSEA. CDR3 nucleotides: TGCAGCGCCCAACCTCAGGGGAGAGCAGATACGCAGTATTTT. Translated: CSAQPQGRADTQYF.

The V and J genes are TRBV5-6 and TRBJ1-5, with a tentative D call TRBD1 (5 bases). Looked up from germline, CDR1 is SGHDT and CDR2 is YYEEEE. The CDR3 sequence is 15 residues long. V was cut by 0 bases and J by 12 bases, with 19 bases left in between. CDR3 protein: CASSLAGVGRDDQHF. The CDR3 nucleotides are TGTGCCAGCAGCTTGGCCGGTGTAGGGAGGGACGACCAGCATTTT.

The V and J genes are TRBV29-1 and TRBJ2-7, with 7 bases identical to TRBD2. V gave up 3 bases and J gave up 4 bases; unmatched junction bases: 3. Germline V gives CDR1 SQVTM, CDR2 ANQGSEA. The CDR3 totals 12 residues. The CDR3 DNA sequence: TGCAGCGTTGAGGCTAGCGGATACGAGCAGTACTTC. It is translated as CSVEASGYEQYF.

The chain is built from TRBV24-1 and TRBJ1-3, with 10 positions matching TRBD1. V shed 8 bases, J shed 0 bases, and the junction held 6 bases outside the gene matches. The CDR3 runs 16 residues. Germline CDR1 reads KGHDR; CDR2 reads SFDVKD. CDR3 DNA sequence: TGTGCCACCAAGGACAGGGGGTTCAGCTCTGGAAACACCATATATTTT. It codes for CATKDRGFSSGNTIYF.

The rearrangement joins TRBV28 to TRBJ1-1; no firm D call. Trimming removed 2 bases from V and 2 bases from J, with 9 bases in between. This CDR3 has 14 amino acids. Germline V gene data show CDR1 as MDHEN and CDR2 as SYDVKM. Here the CDR3 reads CASSLIPGNTEAFF. In DNA, the CDR3 is TGTGCCAGCAGTTTAATTCCGGGAAACACTGAAGCTTTCTTT.

The gene calls are TRBV24-1 and TRBJ1-5; no reliable D call. The germline gives CDR1 KGHDR, CDR2 SFDVKD. V gave up 6 bases and J gave up 2 bases, with 4 bases separating them. The CDR3 is 12 residues long. The CDR3 DNA reads as TGTGCCACCAGTTATGGCAATCAGCCCCAGCATTTT. Its protein is CATSYGNQPQHF.

The genes are TRBV5-1 and TRBJ2-2; 10 bases fit TRBD1. The CDR3 covers 15 residues. J gave up 7 bases and V 4 bases, and 7 bases lay outside the gene matches. Germline loops: CDR1 SGHRS, CDR2 YFSETQ. CDR3 bases: TGCGCCAGCAGCACTTTGACAGGGGGCTTCGGGGAGCTGTTTTTT. Protein product: CASSTLTGGFGELFF. Based on the CDR3 plus reference TRBV5-1 and TRBJ2-2, the full variable domain is KAGVTQTPRYLIKTRGQQVTLSCSPISGHRSVSWYQQTPGQGLQFLFEYFSETQRNKGNFPGRFSGRQFSNSRSEMNVSTLELGDSALYLCASSTLTGGFGELFFGEGSRLTVL.

This chain links TRBV5-1 with TRBJ2-5; 12 bases agree with TRBD2. This CDR3 is 21 amino acids long. Germline lookup yields CDR1 SGHRS and CDR2 YFSETQ. V gave up 1 base and J gave up 1 base; unmatched junction bases: 17. For the CDR3, the DNA is TGCGCCAGCAGCTTGCGGAGGGGACTAGCGGGTTCACCCCCTCCCCAAGAGACCCAGTACTTC. Residues: CASSLRRGLAGSPPPQETQYF.

The chain carries TRBV9 and TRBJ2-1; 8 bases line up with TRBD2. CDR1 is SGDLS, CDR2 YYNGEE, per germline. With V trimmed by 0 bases and J by 7 bases, 9 bases remained unmatched. The CDR3 sequence is 16 residues long. The CDR3 sequence: CASSVGYGRALNEQFF. The CDR3 bases are TGTGCCAGCAGCGTAGGTTACGGGAGGGCTCTGAATGAGCAGTTCTTC.

J is TRBJ1-3 and V is TRBV28; D might be TRBD1 (5 bases). The CDR3 is 14 residues long. Germline CDR1 reads MDHEN; CDR2 reads SYDVKM. The V gene lost 7 bases and the J gene lost 5 bases, with 15 bases spanning the gap. DNA for the CDR3: TGTGCCAGCACCAACAGGTTTAGGAGAAACACCATATATTTT. Residues: CASTNRFRRNTIYF.

The genes are TRBV3-1 (or the pseudogene TRBV3-2) and TRBJ2-7; D gene unclear. Trimming stripped 0 bases from V and 4 bases from J, with 10 bases between. Germline-derived CDR1 and CDR2 are LGHDT and YNNKEL (reference sequence). The CDR3 length is 14 residues. CDR3 sequence: CASSQEGRNYEQYF. The CDR3 DNA reads as TGTGCCAGCAGCCAAGAGGGCAGAAATTACGAGCAGTACTTC.

The chain is built from TRBV9 and TRBJ2-7, with 9 positions matching TRBD1. CDR3 length: 16 residues. After removal of 0 bases from V and 1 base from J, the junction contained 5 bases not matched to a gene. The germline V gene has CDR1 SGDLS and CDR2 YYNGEE. CDR3 sequence: CASSVAPDRGSYEQYF. The CDR3 bases are TGTGCCAGCAGCGTAGCCCCGGACAGGGGATCCTACGAGCAGTACTTC.

The chain links TRBV28 to TRBJ2-7; TRBD1 matches at 7 bases. The J segment lost 3 bases and the V segment lost 6 bases, leaving 8 bases of the junction unmatched. CDR1 is MDHEN and CDR2 is SYDVKM in the germline V gene. This CDR3 spans 14 amino acids. CDR3 region: CASRVGTEIYEQYF. The DNA for the CDR3 is TGTGCCAGCAGGGTCGGGACAGAGATCTACGAGCAGTACTTC.